This T cell receptor (beta chain) was profiled in a study of T-cell reconstitution after alpha-beta-depleted transplantation in children (dated by TCRdb to about 2016). Regarding the complete study: The study quantitatively tracked T-cell immune reconstitution after TCRalphabeta/CD19-depleted allogeneic hematopoietic cell transplantation in children using TCR repertoire profiling. The investigation overall reported the following: In some patients, the high TCRbeta diversity seen at day 60 was put down to recipient T cells and intrathymic progenitors that had survived conditioning. The frequencies of hyperexpanded clones fell over the following months, and after one year, T-cell counts and TCRbeta diversity were mostly attributed to newly produced T cells. About two months after transplant, the apparently early recovery of alphabetaT-cell counts reportedly depended on just several hundred clones that had expanded rapidly and came from non-depleted graft cells.

The library came from PCR. Sequencing was performed on an Illumina HiSeq 2500. TCR libraries were prepared with molecular barcoding, using unique molecular identifiers to normalize TCRbeta repertoire quantification. TCRdb redid the processing of the public reads, applying fastp at Q25 and MiXCR, and retained in-frame beta chains. Rows with one shared CDR3 protein collapse into an entry with the most common genes and DNA. This sample comprises some 140,000 distinct CDR3 sequences, about 9.6% of them detected only once. The ten largest clones capture less than 25% of the sample. From the germline V gene, CDR1 is SGHVS and CDR2 is FQNEAQ. The V end loses 3 bases and the J end loses 2 bases, and a stretch of 3 bases separates them. The CDR3 spans 12 residues, from the cysteine through the phenylalanine. The retained sequence is limited to the CDR3, 36 bases, with the frame set at the first base. This clonotype was observed at least ten times. Its antigen specificity is not known. No clone much larger than this one lies a single base away; base qualities are absent.

Read against the paper, the sample's treatment or condition label means: allogeneic hematopoietic cell transplantation with graft depleted of TCRalphabeta T cells and CD19 B cells. TCRalphabeta/CD19-depleted allogeneic hematopoietic cell grafts were given to the transplant recipients, all of whom were children. The sequencing here drew on PBMCs, mostly from graft donor cells, taken 180 days after TCRalphabeta/CD19-depleted stem cell transplant. The sequence is built from TRBV7-8 and TRBJ2-3, with the D gene too uncertain to name. This receptor was identified in a girl less than two years old who had a stem cell transplant for combined immunodeficiency, so the T cells may come from the graft donor. The CDR3 region has the sequence CASSFFTDTQYF. The DNA is as follows: TGTGCCAGCAGCTTTTTCACAGATACGCAGTATTTT.